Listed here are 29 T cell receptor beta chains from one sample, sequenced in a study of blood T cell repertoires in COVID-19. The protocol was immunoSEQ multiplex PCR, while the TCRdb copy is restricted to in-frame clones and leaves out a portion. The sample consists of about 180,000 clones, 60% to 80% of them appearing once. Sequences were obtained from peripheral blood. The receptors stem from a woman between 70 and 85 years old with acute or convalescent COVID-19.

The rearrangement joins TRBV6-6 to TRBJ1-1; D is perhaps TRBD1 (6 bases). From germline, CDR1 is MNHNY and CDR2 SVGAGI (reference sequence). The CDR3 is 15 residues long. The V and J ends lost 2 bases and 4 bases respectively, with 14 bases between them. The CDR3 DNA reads TGTGCCAGCAGTTACGGCGGGGGCTTGAGCACTGAAGCTTTCTTT. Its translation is CASSYGGGLSTEAFF.

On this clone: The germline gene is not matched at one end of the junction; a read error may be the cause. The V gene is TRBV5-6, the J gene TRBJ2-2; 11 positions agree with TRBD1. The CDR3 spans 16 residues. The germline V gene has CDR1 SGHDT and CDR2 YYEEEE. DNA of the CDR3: TGTGCCAGCGGCTTACCCGGGACAGGGGGCACCGGGGAGCTGTTTTTT. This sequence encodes CASGLPGTGGTGELFF. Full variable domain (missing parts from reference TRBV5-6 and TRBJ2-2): DAGVTQSPTHLIKTRGQQVTLRCSPKSGHDTVSWYQQALGQGPQFIFQYYEEEERQRGNFPDRFSGHQFPNYSSELNVNALLLGDSALYLCASGLPGTGGTGELFFGEGSRLTVL.

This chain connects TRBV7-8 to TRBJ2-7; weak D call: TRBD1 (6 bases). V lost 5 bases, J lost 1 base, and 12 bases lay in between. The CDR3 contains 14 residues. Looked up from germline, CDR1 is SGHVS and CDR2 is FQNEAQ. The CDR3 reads CASSRVQGSYEQYF. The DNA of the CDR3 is TGTGCCAGCAGCCGAGTTCAGGGGTCCTACGAGCAGTACTTC. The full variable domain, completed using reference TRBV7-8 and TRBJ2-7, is GAGVSQSPRYKVAKRGQDVALRCDPISGHVSLFWYQQALGQGPEFLTYFQNEAQLDKSGLPSDRFFAERPEGSVSTLKIQRTQQEDSAVYLCASSRVQGSYEQYFGPGTRLTVT.

The CDR3 loop is CASNPTGVGNSPLHF. CDR3 coding DNA: TGTGCCAGTAACCCAACAGGGGTAGGCAATTCACCCCTCCACTTT. This rearrangement joins TRBV19 to TRBJ1-6, with 7 positions matching TRBD1. Germline V gene lookup returns CDR1 LNHDA and CDR2 SQIVND (reference sequence). With 7 bases clipped from V and 7 bases from J, the junction kept 10 bases outside the gene matches. The CDR3 extends over 15 amino acids.

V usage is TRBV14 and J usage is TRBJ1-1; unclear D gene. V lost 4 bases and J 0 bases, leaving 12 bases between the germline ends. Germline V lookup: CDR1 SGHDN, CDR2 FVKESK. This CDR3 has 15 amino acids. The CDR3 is CASSPTAFLNTEAFF. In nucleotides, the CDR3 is TGTGCCAGCAGCCCAACAGCCTTCCTGAACACTGAAGCTTTCTTT.

DNA of the CDR3: TGTGCCAGCAGCCGGACAGGGTTTGAGCAGTTCTTC. This translates into CASSRTGFEQFF. The chain employs TRBV5-4 and TRBJ2-1; the match to TRBD1 covers 8 bases. Trimming removed 4 bases from V and 9 bases from J; junction bases left unmatched: 3. The CDR3 spans 12 residues. In germline, CDR1 is SGHNT, CDR2 YYREEE (reference sequence). The full variable domain, its missing parts supplied by reference TRBV5-4 and TRBJ2-1, is ETGVTQSPTHLIKTRGQQVTLRCSSQSGHNTVSWYQQALGQGPQFIFQYYREEENGRGNFPPRFSGLQFPNYSSELNVNALELDDSALYLCASSRTGFEQFFGPGTRLTVL.

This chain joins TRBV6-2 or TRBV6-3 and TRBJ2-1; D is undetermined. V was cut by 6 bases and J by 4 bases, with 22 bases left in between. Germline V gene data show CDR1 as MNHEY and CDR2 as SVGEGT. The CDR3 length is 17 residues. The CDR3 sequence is CASSSQTDPLEYNEQFF. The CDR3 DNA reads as TGTGCCAGCAGCAGCCAGACTGACCCCCTAGAGTACAATGAGCAGTTCTTC.

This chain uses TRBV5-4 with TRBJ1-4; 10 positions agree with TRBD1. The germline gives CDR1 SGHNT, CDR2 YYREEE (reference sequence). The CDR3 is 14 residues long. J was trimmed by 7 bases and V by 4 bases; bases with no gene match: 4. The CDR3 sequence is CASSARDRGEKLFF. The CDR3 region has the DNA TGTGCCAGCAGCGCCCGGGACAGGGGTGAAAAACTGTTTTTT. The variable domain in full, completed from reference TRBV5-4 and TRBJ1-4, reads ETGVTQSPTHLIKTRGQQVTLRCSSQSGHNTVSWYQQALGQGPQFIFQYYREEENGRGNFPPRFSGLQFPNYSSELNVNALELDDSALYLCASSARDRGEKLFFGSGTQLSVL.

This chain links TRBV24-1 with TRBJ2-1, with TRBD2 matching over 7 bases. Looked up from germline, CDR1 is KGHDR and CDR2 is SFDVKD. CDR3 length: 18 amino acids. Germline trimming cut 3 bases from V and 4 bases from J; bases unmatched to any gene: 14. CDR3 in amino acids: CATSDPALASGLYNEQFF. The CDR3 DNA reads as TGTGCCACCAGTGATCCTGCTCTCGCTAGCGGCCTTTACAATGAGCAGTTCTTC.

CDR3 region: CASQAAGEKLFF. Written as DNA, the CDR3 is TGTGCCAGTCAAGCAGCAGGGGAAAAACTGTTTTTT. V is TRBV18 and J is TRBJ1-4; a possible D gene is TRBD1 (5 bases). The length of the CDR3 is 12 residues. Germline-derived CDR1 and CDR2 are KGHSH and LQKENI. V was clipped by 9 bases and J by 8 bases, with 13 bases between them.

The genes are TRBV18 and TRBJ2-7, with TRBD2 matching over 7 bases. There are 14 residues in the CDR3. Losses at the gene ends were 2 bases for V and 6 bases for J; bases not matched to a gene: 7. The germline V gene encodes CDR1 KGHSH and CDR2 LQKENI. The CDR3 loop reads CASSPSSTSTEQYF. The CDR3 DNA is TGTGCCAGCTCACCATCTTCGACTAGCACCGAGCAGTACTTC. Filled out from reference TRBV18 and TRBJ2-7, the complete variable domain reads NAGVMQNPRHLVRRRGQEARLRCSPMKGHSHVYWYRQLPEEGLKFMVYLQKENIIDESGMPKERFSAEFPKEGPSILRIQQVVRGDSAAYFCASSPSSTSTEQYFGPGTRLTVT.

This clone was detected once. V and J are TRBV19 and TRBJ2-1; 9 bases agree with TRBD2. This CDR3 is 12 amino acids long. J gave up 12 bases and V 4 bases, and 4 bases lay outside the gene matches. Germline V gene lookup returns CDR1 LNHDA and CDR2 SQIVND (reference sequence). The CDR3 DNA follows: TGTGCCAGTAGTACCGATAGCGGGAGGCAGTTCTTC. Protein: CASSTDSGRQFF. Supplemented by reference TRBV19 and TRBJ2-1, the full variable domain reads DGGITQSPKYLFRKEGQNVTLSCEQNLNHDAMYWYRQDPGQGLRLIYYSQIVNDFQKGDIAEGYSVSREKKESFPLTVTSAQKNPTAFYLCASSTDSGRQFFGPGTRLTVL.

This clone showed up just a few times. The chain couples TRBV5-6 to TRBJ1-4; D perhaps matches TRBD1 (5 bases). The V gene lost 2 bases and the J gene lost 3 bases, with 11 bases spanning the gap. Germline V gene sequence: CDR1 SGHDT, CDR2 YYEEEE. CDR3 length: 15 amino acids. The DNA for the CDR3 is TGTGCCAGCAGCTTCGGACAAGGCTCTAATGAAAAACTGTTTTTT. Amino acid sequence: CASSFGQGSNEKLFF. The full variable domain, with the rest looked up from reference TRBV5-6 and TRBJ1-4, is DAGVTQSPTHLIKTRGQQVTLRCSPKSGHDTVSWYQQALGQGPQFIFQYYEEEERQRGNFPDRFSGHQFPNYSSELNVNALLLGDSALYLCASSFGQGSNEKLFFGSGTQLSVL.

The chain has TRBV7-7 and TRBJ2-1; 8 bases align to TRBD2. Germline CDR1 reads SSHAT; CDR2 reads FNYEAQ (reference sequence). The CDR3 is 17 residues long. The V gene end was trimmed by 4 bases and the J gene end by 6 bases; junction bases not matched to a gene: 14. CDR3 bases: TGTGCCAGCAGCTCCCTCACGAGACTAGCGCCATCCAATGAGCAGTTCTTC. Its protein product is CASSSLTRLAPSNEQFF.

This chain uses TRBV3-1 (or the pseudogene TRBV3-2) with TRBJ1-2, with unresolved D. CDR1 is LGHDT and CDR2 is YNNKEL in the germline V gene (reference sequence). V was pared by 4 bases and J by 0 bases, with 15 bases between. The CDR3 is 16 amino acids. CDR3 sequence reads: CASSRRDTTTNYGYTF. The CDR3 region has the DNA TGTGCCAGCAGCCGAAGAGATACGACTACTAACTATGGCTACACCTTC.

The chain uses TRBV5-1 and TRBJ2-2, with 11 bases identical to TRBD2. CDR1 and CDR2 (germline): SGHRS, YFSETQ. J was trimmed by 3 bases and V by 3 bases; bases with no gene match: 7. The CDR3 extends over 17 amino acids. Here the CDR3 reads CASSYGTSGFHTGELFF. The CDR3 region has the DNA TGCGCCAGCAGCTATGGGACTAGCGGTTTCCACACCGGGGAGCTGTTTTTT.

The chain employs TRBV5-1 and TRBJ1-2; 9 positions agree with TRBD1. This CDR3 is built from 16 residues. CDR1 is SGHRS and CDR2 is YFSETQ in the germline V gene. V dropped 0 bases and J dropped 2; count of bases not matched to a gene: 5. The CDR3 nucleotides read TGCGCCAGCAGCTTGGCCAGCGGGACAGGGAACTATGGCTACACCTTC. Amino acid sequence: CASSLASGTGNYGYTF.

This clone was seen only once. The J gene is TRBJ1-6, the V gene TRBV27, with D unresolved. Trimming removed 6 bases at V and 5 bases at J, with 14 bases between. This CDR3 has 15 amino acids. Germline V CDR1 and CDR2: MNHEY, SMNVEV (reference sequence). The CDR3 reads CASSDYVEDNSPLHF. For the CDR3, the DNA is TGTGCCAGCAGCGACTACGTTGAAGATAATTCACCCCTCCACTTT.

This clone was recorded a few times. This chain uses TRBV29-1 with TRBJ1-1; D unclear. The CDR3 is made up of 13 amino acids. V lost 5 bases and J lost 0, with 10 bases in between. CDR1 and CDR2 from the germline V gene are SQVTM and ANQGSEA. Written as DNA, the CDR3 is TGCAGCGTTACTGTAAGCATGAACACTGAAGCTTTCTTT. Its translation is CSVTVSMNTEAFF.

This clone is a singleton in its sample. The CDR3 spells CASTNDLGTSALVTQYF. The DNA of the CDR3 is TGTGCCAGCACCAACGACCTCGGGACTAGCGCGTTAGTGACCCAGTACTTC. The chain recombines TRBV7-9 with TRBJ2-5, with TRBD2 matching 10 bases. Germline-derived CDR1 and CDR2 are SEHNR and FQNEAQ (reference sequence). V gave up 7 bases and J gave up 7 bases; unmatched junction bases: 18. This CDR3 contains 17 residues.

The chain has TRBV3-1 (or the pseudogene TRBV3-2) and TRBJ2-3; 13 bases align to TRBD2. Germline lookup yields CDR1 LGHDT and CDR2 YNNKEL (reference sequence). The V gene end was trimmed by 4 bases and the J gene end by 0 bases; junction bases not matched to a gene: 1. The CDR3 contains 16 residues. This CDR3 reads CASSPLAGGSTDTQYF. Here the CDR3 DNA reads TGTGCCAGCAGCCCACTAGCGGGAGGGAGCACAGATACGCAGTATTTT.

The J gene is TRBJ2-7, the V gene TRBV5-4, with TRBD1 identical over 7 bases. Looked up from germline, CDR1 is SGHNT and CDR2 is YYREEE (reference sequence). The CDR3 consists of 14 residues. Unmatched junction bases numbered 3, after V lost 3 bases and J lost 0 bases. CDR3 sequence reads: CASSSGTVSYEQYF. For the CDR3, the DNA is TGTGCCAGCAGCTCCGGGACAGTCTCCTACGAGCAGTACTTC.

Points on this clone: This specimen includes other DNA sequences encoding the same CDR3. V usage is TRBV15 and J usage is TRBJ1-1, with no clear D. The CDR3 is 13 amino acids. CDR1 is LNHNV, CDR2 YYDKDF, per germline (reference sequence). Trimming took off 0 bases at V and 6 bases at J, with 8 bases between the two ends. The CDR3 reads CATSRDRVAEAFF. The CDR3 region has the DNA TGTGCCACCAGCAGAGATCGCGTGGCTGAAGCTTTCTTT.

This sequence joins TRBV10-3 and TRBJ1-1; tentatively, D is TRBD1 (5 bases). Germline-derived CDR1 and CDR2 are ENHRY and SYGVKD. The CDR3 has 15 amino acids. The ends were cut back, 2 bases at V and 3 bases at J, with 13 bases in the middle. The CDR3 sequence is CAISEDARGYTEAFF. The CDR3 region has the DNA TGTGCCATCAGTGAGGACGCGCGGGGCTACACTGAAGCTTTCTTT.

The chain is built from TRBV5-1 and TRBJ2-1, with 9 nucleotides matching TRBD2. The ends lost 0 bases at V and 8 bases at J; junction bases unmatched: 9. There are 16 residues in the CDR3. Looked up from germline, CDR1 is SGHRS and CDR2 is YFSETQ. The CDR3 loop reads CASSLDLAGPVDEQFF. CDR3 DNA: TGCGCCAGCAGCTTGGATCTAGCGGGGCCGGTCGATGAGCAGTTCTTC.

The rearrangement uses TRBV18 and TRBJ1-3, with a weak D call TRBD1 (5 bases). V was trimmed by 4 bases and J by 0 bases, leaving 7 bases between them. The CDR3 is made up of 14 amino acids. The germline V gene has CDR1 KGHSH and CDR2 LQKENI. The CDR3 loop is CASSLDSSGNTIYF. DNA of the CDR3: TGTGCCAGCTCACTAGACAGCTCTGGAAACACCATATATTTT.

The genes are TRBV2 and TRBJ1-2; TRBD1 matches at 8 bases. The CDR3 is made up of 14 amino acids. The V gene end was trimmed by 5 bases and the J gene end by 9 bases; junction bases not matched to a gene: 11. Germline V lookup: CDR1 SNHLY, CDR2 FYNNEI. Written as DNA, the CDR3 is TGTGCCAGCAGTCAAAATGACAGGGGCATCCGCTACACCTTC. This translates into CASSQNDRGIRYTF.

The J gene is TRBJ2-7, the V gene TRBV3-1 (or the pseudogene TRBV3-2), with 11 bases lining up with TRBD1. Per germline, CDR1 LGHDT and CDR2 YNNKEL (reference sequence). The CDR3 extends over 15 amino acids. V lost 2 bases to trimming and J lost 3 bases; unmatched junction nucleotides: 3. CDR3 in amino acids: CASSQSGTGGYEQYF. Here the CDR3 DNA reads TGTGCCAGCAGCCAATCCGGGACAGGGGGCTACGAGCAGTACTTC.

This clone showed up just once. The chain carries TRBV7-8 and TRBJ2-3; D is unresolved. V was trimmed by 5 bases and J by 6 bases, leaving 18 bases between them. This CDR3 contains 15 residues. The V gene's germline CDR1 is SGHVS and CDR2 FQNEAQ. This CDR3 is CASSRSHLPPDTQYF. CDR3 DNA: TGTGCCAGCAGCCGCTCGCACTTACCCCCGGATACGCAGTATTTT. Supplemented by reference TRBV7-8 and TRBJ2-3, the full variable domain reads GAGVSQSPRYKVAKRGQDVALRCDPISGHVSLFWYQQALGQGPEFLTYFQNEAQLDKSGLPSDRFFAERPEGSVSTLKIQRTQQEDSAVYLCASSRSHLPPDTQYFGPGTRLTVL.